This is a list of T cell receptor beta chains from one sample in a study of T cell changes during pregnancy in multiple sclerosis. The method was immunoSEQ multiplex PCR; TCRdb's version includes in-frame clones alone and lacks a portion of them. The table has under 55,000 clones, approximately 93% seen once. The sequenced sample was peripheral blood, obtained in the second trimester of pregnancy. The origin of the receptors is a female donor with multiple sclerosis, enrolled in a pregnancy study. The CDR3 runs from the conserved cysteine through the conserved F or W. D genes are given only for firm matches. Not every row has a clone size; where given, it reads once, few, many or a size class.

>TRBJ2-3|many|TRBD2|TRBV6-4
TGTGCCAGCAGTGAAGGGGCTAGCGGGGCAGATACGCAGTATTTT
CASSEGASGADTQYF
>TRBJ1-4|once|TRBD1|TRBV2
TGTGCCAGCAGAGACAGGGGGCGTGAAAAACTGTTTTTT
CASRDRGREKLFF
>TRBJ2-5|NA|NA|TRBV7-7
TGTGCTAGCAGCCCCCTAGGAAGGGGGGAGACCCAGTACTTC
CASSPLGRGETQYF
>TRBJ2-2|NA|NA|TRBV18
TGTGCCAGCGCACAAAGGCCCAGCGGGCTTAACACCGGGGAGCTGTTTTTT
CASAQRPSGLNTGELFF
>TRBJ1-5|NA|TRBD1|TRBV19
TGTGCCAGTAGTCCCTCAGGGGGGCGGAATAGCAATCAGCCCCAGCATTTT
CASSPSGGRNSNQPQHF
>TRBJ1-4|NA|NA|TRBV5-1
TGCGCCAGCAGCGGGGGCGAAAAACTGTTTTTT
CASSGGEKLFF
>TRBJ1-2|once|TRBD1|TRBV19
TGTGCCAGTAGGGACAGGGGTTTCGGGCTAGGTGGCTACACCTTC
CASRDRGFGLGGYTF
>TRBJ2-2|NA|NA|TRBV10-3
TGTGCCATCAGTGAGTCCTCCACCGGGGAGCTGTTTTTT
CAISESSTGELFF
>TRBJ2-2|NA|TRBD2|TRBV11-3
TGTGCCAGCAGCTCATCAGCGGGAGGGCCGGGCGGGGAGCTGTTTTTT
CASSSSAGGPGGELFF
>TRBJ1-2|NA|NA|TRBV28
TGTGCCAGCAGCCCCGTCAGGGTGTATGGCTACACCTTC
CASSPVRVYGYTF
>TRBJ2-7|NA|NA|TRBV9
TGTGCCAGCAGCCCAGGTTTATCCTACGAGCAGTACTTC
CASSPGLSYEQYF
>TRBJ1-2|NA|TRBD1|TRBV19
TGTGCCAGTACCCCGGGACAGGTTAACAACTATGGCTACACCTTC
CASTPGQVNNYGYTF
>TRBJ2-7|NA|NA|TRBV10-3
TGTGCCATCGGCGGGTCGAGCTCCTACGAGCAGTACTTC
CAIGGSSSYEQYF
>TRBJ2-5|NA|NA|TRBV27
TGTGCCAGCAGTTTAGGAGGGGTCGAGACCCAGTACTTC
CASSLGGVETQYF
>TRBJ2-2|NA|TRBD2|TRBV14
TGTGCCAGCAGCCAAGATCGGATGCGGGAGCGCACCGGGGAGCTGTTTTTT
CASSQDRMRERTGELFF